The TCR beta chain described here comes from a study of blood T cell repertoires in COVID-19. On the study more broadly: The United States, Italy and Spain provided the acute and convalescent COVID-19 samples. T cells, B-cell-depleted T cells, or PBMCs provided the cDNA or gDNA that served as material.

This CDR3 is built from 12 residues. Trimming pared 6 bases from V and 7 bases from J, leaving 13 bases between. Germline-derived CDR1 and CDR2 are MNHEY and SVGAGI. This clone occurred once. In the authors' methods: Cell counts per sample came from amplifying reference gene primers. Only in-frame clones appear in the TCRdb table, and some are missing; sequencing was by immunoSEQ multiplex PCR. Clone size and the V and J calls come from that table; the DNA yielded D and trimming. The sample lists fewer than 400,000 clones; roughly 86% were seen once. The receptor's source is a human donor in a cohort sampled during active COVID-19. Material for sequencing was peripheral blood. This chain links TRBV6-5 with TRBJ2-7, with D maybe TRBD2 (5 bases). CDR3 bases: TGTGCCAGCAGGGAGGCCGGGGAGGAGCAGTACTTC. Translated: CASREAGEEQYF.